The 3 T cell receptor beta chains below were found in one sample sequenced in a study of blood T cell repertoires in COVID-19. Using immunoSEQ multiplex PCR, the repertoire was profiled, and TCRdb retains in-frame clones only, with some absent. There are fewer than 70,000 clones in the sample; around 86% occur only once, and 7.8% lies in the top ten. Sequencing used peripheral blood. The receptors shown here come from a man between 45 and 60 years old with active COVID-19.

The chain uses TRBV28 and TRBJ2-2; 9 bases are shared with TRBD1. Germline V gives CDR1 MDHEN, CDR2 SYDVKM. J was trimmed by 6 bases and V by 5 bases; bases with no gene match: 16. The CDR3 extends over 18 amino acids. The CDR3 loop reads CASSPLSIRDREAGELFF. CDR3 in DNA: TGTGCCAGCAGTCCCCTGTCGATCCGGGACAGGGAGGCCGGGGAGCTGTTTTTT.

The CDR3 loop is CASSGRDREYGYTF. In DNA, the CDR3 is TGTGCCAGCAGCGGCCGGGACAGGGAGTATGGCTACACCTTC. The genes are TRBV9 and TRBJ1-2; 9 nucleotides line up with TRBD1. CDR1 and CDR2 from the germline V gene are SGDLS and YYNGEE. The CDR3 runs 14 residues. Trimming at V came to 3 bases and at J to 5 bases, leaving 5 bases not matched to a gene.

The genes are TRBV6-4 and TRBJ2-3, with 8 bases identical to TRBD2. The CDR3 has 15 amino acids. Per the germline V gene, CDR1 is MRHNA and CDR2 is SNTAGT. Losses at the gene ends were 4 bases for V and 6 bases for J; bases not matched to a gene: 9. Here the CDR3 DNA reads TGTGCCAGCAGTGTGGGGGTAGCGGGGTCGGATACGCAGTATTTT. Protein sequence: CASSVGVAGSDTQYF.